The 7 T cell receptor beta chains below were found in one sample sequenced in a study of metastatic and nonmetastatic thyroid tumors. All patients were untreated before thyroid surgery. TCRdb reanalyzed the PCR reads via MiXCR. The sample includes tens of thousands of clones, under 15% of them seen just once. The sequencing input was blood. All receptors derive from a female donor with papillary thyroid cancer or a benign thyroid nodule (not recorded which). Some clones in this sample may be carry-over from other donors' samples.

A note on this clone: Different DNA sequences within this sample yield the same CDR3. CDR3 nucleotide sequence: TGTGCCAGTAGTATCTTCAAAGCGGGGGGGCAGGGAGATACGCAGTATTTT. This codes for CASSIFKAGGQGDTQYF. The V call is TRBV19, the J call TRBJ2-3; 10 bases match TRBD2. CDR1 and CDR2 (germline): LNHDA, SQIVND (reference sequence). With V trimmed by 3 bases and J by 5 bases, 11 bases remained unmatched. The CDR3 covers 17 residues.

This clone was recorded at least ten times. CDR3 sequence: CASSAQGFSYEQYF. The CDR3 nucleotides read TGTGCCAGCAGTGCCCAGGGTTTCTCCTACGAGCAGTACTTC. The V gene is TRBV2, the J gene TRBJ2-7, with D possibly matching TRBD1 (5 bases). The CDR3 extends over 14 amino acids. Germline CDR1 reads SNHLY; CDR2 reads FYNNEI. Trimming left V 4 bases short and J 0 bases short, with 10 bases between.

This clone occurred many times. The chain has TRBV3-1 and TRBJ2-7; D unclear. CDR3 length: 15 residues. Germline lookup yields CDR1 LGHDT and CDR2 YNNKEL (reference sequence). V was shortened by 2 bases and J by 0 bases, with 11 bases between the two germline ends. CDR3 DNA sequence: TGTGCCAGCAGCCAACAGGCTCTTAGCTCCTACGAGCAGTACTTC. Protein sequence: CASSQQALSSYEQYF.

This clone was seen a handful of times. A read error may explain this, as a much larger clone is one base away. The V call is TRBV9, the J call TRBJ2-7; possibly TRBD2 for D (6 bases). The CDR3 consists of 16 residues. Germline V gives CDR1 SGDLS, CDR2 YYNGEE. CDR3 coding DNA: TGTGCCAGCAGCGGGACAAGCGGGCCTCTGGTATACGGGCAGTACTTC. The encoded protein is CASSGTSGPLVYGQYF.

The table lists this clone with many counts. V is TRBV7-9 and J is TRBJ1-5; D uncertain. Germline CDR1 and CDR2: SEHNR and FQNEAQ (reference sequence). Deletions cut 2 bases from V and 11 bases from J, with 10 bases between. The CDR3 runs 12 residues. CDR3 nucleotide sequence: TGTGCCAGCAGCTTAATGGACTCGACCCAGCATTTT. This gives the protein CASSLMDSTQHF. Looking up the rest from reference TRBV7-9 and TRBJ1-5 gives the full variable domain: DTGVSQNPRHKITKRGQNVTFRCDPISEHNRLYWYRQTLGQGPEFLTYFQNEAQLEKSRLLSDRFSAERPKGSFSTLEIQRTEQGDSAMYLCASSLMDSTQHFGDGTRLSIL.

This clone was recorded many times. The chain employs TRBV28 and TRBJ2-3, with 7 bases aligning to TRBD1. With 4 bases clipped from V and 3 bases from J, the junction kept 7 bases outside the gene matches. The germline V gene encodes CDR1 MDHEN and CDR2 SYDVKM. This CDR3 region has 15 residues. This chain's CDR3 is CASSSYRQGTDTQYF. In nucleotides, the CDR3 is TGTGCCAGCAGTTCCTATCGACAGGGTACAGATACGCAGTATTTT.

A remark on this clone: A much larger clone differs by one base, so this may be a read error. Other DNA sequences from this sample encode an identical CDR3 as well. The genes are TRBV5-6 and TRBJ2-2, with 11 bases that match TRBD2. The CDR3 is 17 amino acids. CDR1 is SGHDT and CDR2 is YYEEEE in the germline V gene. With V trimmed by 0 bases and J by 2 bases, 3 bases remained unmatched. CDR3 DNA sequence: TGTGCCAGCAGCTTGGAACTAGCGGGGGCTAACACCGGGGAGCTGTTTTTT. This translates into CASSLELAGANTGELFF.